Listed here are 14 T cell receptor beta chains from one sample, sequenced in a study of Graves' ophthalmopathy and Graves' hyperthyroidism. Amplified material comprised TCR beta CDR3 regions derived from RNA transcripts. A first-round RT-PCR used HTBI primers, followed by a second-round multiplex PCR. TCRdb independently ran MiXCR on the multiplex PCR reads; one entry per CDR3 protein. The data hold 350,000 to 450,000 distinct CDR3 sequences, with 21% observed a single time. The sequenced sample consisted of peripheral blood. These receptors originate from a young woman with stable Graves' hyperthyroidism.

This clonotype was observed once. Without the conserved terminal phenylalanine or tryptophan, this CDR3 likely stems from a read error. Because the CDR3's place on the DNA is in doubt, the DNA is left out and the CDR3 is given as listed by TCRdb. The genes are TRBV15 and TRBJ2-5. The CDR3 spans 12 residues, counting both ends. Germline loops: CDR1 LNHNV, CDR2 YYDKDF (reference sequence). The CDR3 loop is CATSRDLETQDY.

With respect to this clonotype: This could be a read error, since a much larger clone is one nucleotide away. The J gene is TRBJ2-7, the V gene TRBV7-2; a possible D gene is TRBD2 (6 bases). The CDR3 spans 15 residues. Germline V lookup: CDR1 SGHTA, CDR2 FQGNSA. The CDR3 nucleotides are TGTGCCAGCAGCCAACTGGCGGGAAGCTCCTACGAGCAGTGCTTC. Encoded protein: CASSQLAGSSYEQCF. Full variable domain (outside the CDR3, taken from reference TRBV7-2 and TRBJ2-7): GAGVSQSPSNKVTEKGKDVELRCDPISGHTALYWYRQSLGQGLEFLIYFQGNSAPDKSGLPSDRFSAERTGGSVSTLTIQRTQQEDSAVYLCASSQLAGSSYEQCFGPGTRLTVT.

This clonotype was observed many times. The chain carries TRBV5-1 and TRBJ1-1, with D unclear. Trimming removed 4 bases from V and 3 bases from J, with 10 bases in between. Germline-derived CDR1 and CDR2 are SGHRS and YFSETQ. The CDR3 runs 13 residues. The CDR3 is CASSRTTDTEAFF. CDR3 bases: TGCGCCAGCAGCCGGACTACAGACACTGAAGCTTTCTTT.

This clonotype was recorded at least ten times. The chain joins TRBV14 to TRBJ1-1; D ambiguous. The CDR3 is made up of 14 amino acids. Trimming cost V 4 bases and J 4 bases, with 13 bases left between them. Germline CDR1 reads SGHDN; CDR2 reads FVKESK. CDR3 protein: CASSRMTRLTEAFF. The CDR3 DNA reads as TGTGCCAGCAGCCGTATGACACGTCTCACTGAAGCTTTCTTT.

This clonotype was recorded many times. The chain has TRBV2 and TRBJ1-2, with unresolved D. CDR3 length: 14 residues. Trimming cost V 4 bases and J 4 bases, with 13 bases left between them. CDR1 SNHLY and CDR2 FYNNEI come from the germline V gene. The chain's CDR3 is CASSGGRSLYGYTF. The CDR3 DNA follows: TGTGCCAGCAGTGGTGGCAGAAGTCTCTATGGCTACACCTTC.

This clonotype was observed many times. V and J are TRBV7-8 and TRBJ2-2, with D maybe TRBD2 (5 bases). Trimming cost V 4 bases and J 6 bases, with 9 bases left between them. Germline V gene data show CDR1 as SGHVS and CDR2 as FQNEAQ. The CDR3 spans 13 residues. In DNA, the CDR3 is TGTGCCAGCAGCTCGAGGGCCCCCGGGGAGCTGTTTTTT. As protein: CASSSRAPGELFF. The full variable domain, in which reference TRBV7-8 and TRBJ2-2 provide the parts outside the CDR3, is GAGVSQSPRYKVAKRGQDVALRCDPISGHVSLFWYQQALGQGPEFLTYFQNEAQLDKSGLPSDRFFAERPEGSVSTLKIQRTQQEDSAVYLCASSSRAPGELFFGEGSRLTVL.

This clonotype occurred many times. V usage is TRBV24-1 and J usage is TRBJ2-5, with D maybe TRBD1 (5 bases). Germline CDR1 KGHDR, CDR2 SFDVKD. V was cut by 4 bases and J by 7 bases, with 21 bases left in between. The CDR3 spans 16 residues. In nucleotides, the CDR3 is TGTGCCACCAGTGAGACCGCAGGGTCCAATAAAGGGACCCAGTACTTC. Residues: CATSETAGSNKGTQYF.

This clonotype appeared many times. The rearrangement links TRBV3-1 to TRBJ1-1; TRBD1 matches at 8 bases. Per germline, CDR1 LGHDT and CDR2 YNNKEL (reference sequence). The CDR3 is 16 amino acids. V was clipped by 5 bases and J by 4 bases; unmatched bases: 12. CDR3 loop: CASSTRDRPRGTEAFF. The CDR3 nucleotides read TGTGCCAGCAGCACCCGGGACAGGCCGCGGGGCACTGAAGCTTTCTTT.

This chain connects TRBV24-1 to TRBJ1-5; D perhaps matches TRBD1 (6 bases). Trimming left V 4 bases short and J 12 bases short, with 15 bases between. CDR3 length equals 13 residues. Germline CDR1 is KGHDR and CDR2 is SFDVKD. Written as DNA, the CDR3 is TGTGCCACCAGTGAGGCTGACAGGCCGATCCAGCATTTT. Encoded protein: CATSEADRPIQHF.

This clonotype has at least ten counts. The chain joins TRBV2 to TRBJ2-7, with 8 bases aligning to TRBD1. V gave up 11 bases and J gave up 4 bases; unmatched junction bases: 7. From germline, CDR1 is SNHLY and CDR2 FYNNEI. This CDR3 contains 12 residues. The CDR3 loop is CAGKGQAYEQYF. DNA for the CDR3: TGTGCCGGCAAGGGACAGGCGTACGAGCAGTACTTC.

This clonotype was counted at least ten times. This CDR3 reads CASSPLRGQSQPQHF. The CDR3 coding sequence is TGTGCCAGCAGCCCGCTCAGGGGGCAAAGTCAGCCCCAGCATTTT. The genes are TRBV28 and TRBJ1-5; 8 bases match TRBD1. There are 15 residues in the CDR3. V was pared by 6 bases and J by 6 bases, with 10 bases of the junction left unmatched. The V gene's germline CDR1 is MDHEN and CDR2 SYDVKM.

This clonotype was seen repeatedly, ten times or more. The chain has TRBV6-5 and TRBJ2-2; TRBD2 is a possible D gene (6 bases). The germline V gene encodes CDR1 MNHEY and CDR2 SVGAGI. The CDR3 consists of 15 residues. Trimming took off 0 bases at V and 7 bases at J, with 12 bases between the two ends. This CDR3 reads CASSYSNGGVGELFF. Here the CDR3 DNA reads TGTGCCAGCAGTTACTCGAACGGGGGAGTCGGGGAGCTGTTTTTT.

This clonotype was detected ten times or more. This chain connects TRBV7-9 to TRBJ1-1; D gene unclear. The CDR3 extends over 13 amino acids. V lost 5 bases to trimming and J lost 1 base, with 8 bases between them. CDR1 and CDR2 from the germline V gene are SEHNR and FQNEAQ (reference sequence). The CDR3 loop reads CASSHPRNTEAFF. The CDR3 region has the DNA TGTGCCAGCAGCCATCCTAGGAACACTGAAGCTTTCTTT.

This clonotype was observed a few times. Here the CDR3 reads CAWRPPWGASHGYTF. DNA for the CDR3: TGTGCCTGGAGACCACCCTGGGGGGCCAGTCATGGCTACACCTTC. This chain links TRBV30 with TRBJ1-2; a possible D gene is TRBD1 (6 bases). V was trimmed by 3 bases and J by 6 bases, leaving 20 bases between them. The CDR3 is made up of 15 amino acids. Germline V lookup: CDR1 GTSNPN, CDR2 SVGIG (reference sequence).